These T cell receptor beta chains were read from a single sample in a study of CD8 T cells in ankylosing spondylitis. TCRdb redid the calling of the 5' RACE reads with MiXCR, one entry per CDR3 protein. The sample has under 250,000 distinct CDR3 sequences; approximately 7.4% are singletons. The sequenced sample was blood, either unsorted or a sorted T cell fraction (not recorded which). The source of these receptors is a male donor with ankylosing spondylitis. The CDR3 runs from the conserved cysteine through the conserved F or W.

j_call | v_call | cdr3_length | cdr3_aa
TRBJ2-5 | TRBV27 | 12 | CASGNWRETQYF
TRBJ2-3 | TRBV7-8 | 16 | CASSGLAGFATDTQYF
TRBJ2-3 | TRBV18 | 18 | CASSRYHVPGTSTDTQYF
TRBJ2-1 | TRBV7-9 | 12 | CASSPGLNEQFF
TRBJ1-6 | TRBV27 | 14 | CASSFQGGWSPLHF
TRBJ2-5 | TRBV7-2 | 17 | CASSYVTYGTAQETQYF
TRBJ2-1 | TRBV5-1 | 16 | CASSLLPGRARYEQFF
TRBJ1-2 | TRBV29-1 | 16 | CSVPHYGTPGLYGYTF
TRBJ2-1 | TRBV27 | 13 | CASRRLAEPEQFF
TRBJ2-7 | TRBV27 | 14 | CASSSRGYLDEQYF
TRBJ2-1 | TRBV11-1 | 10 | CASSSFEQFF
TRBJ2-7 | TRBV11-2 | 11 | CASSGRYEQYF
TRBJ1-5 | TRBV4-1 | 16 | CASSQDYRDSNQPQHF
TRBJ2-5 | TRBV9 | 15 | CASSSRDRLQETQYF
TRBJ2-3 | TRBV15 | 20 | CATSSSLGVRGLADTDTQYF
TRBJ2-2 | TRBV18 | 15 | CASSSTGGVTGELFF
TRBJ1-2 | TRBV7-9 | 14 | CASSLGRGADGYTF
TRBJ1-2 | TRBV11-2 | 15 | CASSLDGAGNYGYTF
TRBJ1-5 | TRBV7-2 | 12 | CASSPAGQPQHF
TRBJ1-1 | TRBV27 | 14 | CASSFVEGTTEAFF
TRBJ2-5 | TRBV24-1 | 15 | CATSDFRGAGETQYF
TRBJ2-7 | TRBV5-1 | 13 | CASSLGSGTEQYF
TRBJ1-1 | TRBV12-3/TRBV12-4 | 14 | CASSLNRGSTEAFF
TRBJ2-7 | TRBV6-2/TRBV6-3 | 14 | CASSYGSLSYEQYF
TRBJ2-1 | TRBV20-1 | 11 | CSAGTYNEQFF
TRBJ2-3 | TRBV6-4 | 14 | CASSDGLATDTQYF
TRBJ2-7 | TRBV11-2 | 17 | CASSLLRTLSAGGEQYF
TRBJ2-1 | TRBV5-4 | 15 | CASSFRSGSYNEQFF
TRBJ1-2 | TRBV12-3/TRBV12-4 | 13 | CASTSHGYYGYTF
TRBJ1-1 | TRBV4-3 | 13 | CASSPGGGTEAFF
TRBJ2-5 | TRBV25-1 | 14 | CASSEYGGKETQYF
TRBJ2-2 | TRBV2 | 16 | CASSTGTSGITGELFF
TRBJ2-7 | TRBV29-1 | 12 | CSVEEETYEQYF